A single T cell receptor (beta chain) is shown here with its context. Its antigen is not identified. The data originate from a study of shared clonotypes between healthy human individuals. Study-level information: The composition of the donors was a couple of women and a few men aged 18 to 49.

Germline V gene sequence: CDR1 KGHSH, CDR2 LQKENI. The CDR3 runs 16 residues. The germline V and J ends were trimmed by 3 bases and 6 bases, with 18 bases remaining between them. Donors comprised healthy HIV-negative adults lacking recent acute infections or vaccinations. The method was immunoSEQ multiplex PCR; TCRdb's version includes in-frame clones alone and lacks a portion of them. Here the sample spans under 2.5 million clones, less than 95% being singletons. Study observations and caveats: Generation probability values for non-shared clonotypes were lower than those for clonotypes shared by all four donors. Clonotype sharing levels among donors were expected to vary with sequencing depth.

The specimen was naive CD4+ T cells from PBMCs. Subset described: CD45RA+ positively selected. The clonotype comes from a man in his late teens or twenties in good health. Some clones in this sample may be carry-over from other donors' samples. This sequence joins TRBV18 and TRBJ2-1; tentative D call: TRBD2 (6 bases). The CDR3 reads CASSPLVRVTSNEQFF. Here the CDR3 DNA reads TGTGCCAGCTCACCCCTTGTCAGGGTGACTAGCAATGAGCAGTTCTTC.